The next 15 T cell receptor beta chains were all read from a single sample in a study of blood T cell repertoires in COVID-19. Assay: immunoSEQ multiplex PCR; the TCRdb copy retains only in-frame clones and omits some. The sample lists about 100,000 clones; just over 85% were seen once. The specimen was peripheral blood. The source is a human donor in a cohort sampled during active COVID-19.

This clone turned up a few times. This sequence joins TRBV19 and TRBJ1-2, with TRBD1 as a possible D gene (5 bases). This CDR3 comprises 14 residues. V was cut by 6 bases and J by 1 base, with 12 bases left in between. Germline V gene sequence: CDR1 LNHDA, CDR2 SQIVND (reference sequence). CDR3 sequence: CASSPNRGNYGYTF. The CDR3, as DNA: TGTGCCAGTAGCCCTAATAGGGGTAACTATGGCTACACCTTC. The variable domain in full, completed from reference TRBV19 and TRBJ1-2, reads DGGITQSPKYLFRKEGQNVTLSCEQNLNHDAMYWYRQDPGQGLRLIYYSQIVNDFQKGDIAEGYSVSREKKESFPLTVTSAQKNPTAFYLCASSPNRGNYGYTFGSGTRLTVV.

The V call is TRBV30, the J call TRBJ1-1; 7 bases line up with TRBD1. Trimming cost V 5 bases and J 3 bases; bases outside gene matches: 6. The CDR3 extends over 13 amino acids. Germline V CDR1 and CDR2: GTSNPN, SVGIG (reference sequence). This chain's CDR3 is CAWATQGDTEAFF. DNA of the CDR3: TGTGCCTGGGCCACTCAGGGGGACACTGAAGCTTTCTTT.

The rearrangement uses TRBV7-3 and TRBJ2-1; 11 nucleotides agree with TRBD2. The CDR3 spans 19 residues. With 4 bases clipped from V and 5 bases from J, the junction kept 16 bases outside the gene matches. Germline CDR1 is SGHTA and CDR2 is FQGTGA. CDR3 loop: CASSSPNSRLAGSNNEQFF. CDR3 bases: TGTGCCAGCAGCTCCCCCAACTCCCGACTAGCGGGATCAAACAATGAGCAGTTCTTC.

V is TRBV6-6 and J is TRBJ1-2, with TRBD1 matching 11 bases. This CDR3 contains 18 residues. Germline loops: CDR1 MNHNY, CDR2 SVGAGI (reference sequence). The trim removed 5 bases at V and 4 bases at J, leaving 15 bases unmatched. The CDR3 DNA sequence: TGTGCCAGCAGTCCCCTTGTCTTGGGACAGGGGGTTCCCTATGGCTACACCTTC. Translating it yields CASSPLVLGQGVPYGYTF.

V and J are TRBV12-3 or TRBV12-4 and TRBJ2-7, with 10 nucleotides matching TRBD2. The trim removed 6 bases at V and 9 bases at J, leaving 8 bases unmatched. This CDR3 has 13 amino acids. As DNA, the CDR3 is TGTGCCAGCAGCCGCTCCGTAGCGGGGGGGCAGTACTTC. The encoded protein is CASSRSVAGGQYF.

The chain joins TRBV15 to TRBJ1-5, with D perhaps matching TRBD1 (5 bases). This CDR3 region has 15 residues. Germline V gives CDR1 LNHNV, CDR2 YYDKDF (reference sequence). Trimming shortened V by 0 bases and J by 3 bases, and 9 bases separated the two germline ends. The CDR3: CATSRDGGNNQPQHF. CDR3 DNA sequence: TGTGCCACCAGCAGAGACGGGGGAAACAATCAGCCCCAGCATTTT.

This sequence joins TRBV27 and TRBJ2-5, with D maybe TRBD1 (5 bases). The CDR3 extends over 13 amino acids. With 5 bases removed from V and 5 bases from J, the gap between germline ends came to 12 bases. The germline CDR1 and CDR2 sequences are MNHEY and SMNVEV (reference sequence). The CDR3 bases are TGTGCCAGCAGTAGACAGTACGGGGAGACCCAGTACTTC. Translated, it gives CASSRQYGETQYF.

The chain is built from TRBV2 and TRBJ1-2; 12 bases match TRBD1. Trimming took 3 bases from V and 3 from J; bases not matched to a gene: 8. The CDR3 loop spans 17 amino acids. Germline V lookup: CDR1 SNHLY, CDR2 FYNNEI. The chain's CDR3 is CASSDGDRGPGDYGYTF. Written as DNA, the CDR3 is TGTGCCAGCAGTGACGGGGACAGGGGGCCCGGAGACTATGGCTACACCTTC.

This clone came up once. CDR3 amino acids: CASSVQGGGANYGYTF. CDR3 sequence (DNA): TGTGCCAGCAGCGTACAGGGTGGGGGGGCTAACTATGGCTACACCTTC. The V and J genes are TRBV7-8 and TRBJ1-2, with D possibly TRBD1 on 6 matching bases. Germline CDR1 reads SGHVS; CDR2 reads FQNEAQ. The V end was cut by 5 bases, the J end by 0 bases, with 16 bases between. There are 16 residues in the CDR3.

The rearrangement joins TRBV6-5 to TRBJ1-1; 7 bases line up with TRBD1. Germline CDR1 MNHEY, CDR2 SVGAGI. The CDR3 length is 16 residues. The ends lost 2 bases at V and 0 bases at J; junction bases unmatched: 6. This CDR3 is CASSYQGGGMNTEAFF. As DNA, the CDR3 is TGTGCCAGCAGTTACCAGGGGGGAGGAATGAACACTGAAGCTTTCTTT.

The genes are TRBV7-3 and TRBJ2-1; 8 bases match TRBD2. V lost 5 bases and J lost 2; bases outside the gene matches: 11. This CDR3 has 17 residues. Germline CDR1 and CDR2: SGHTA and FQGTGA. Written as DNA, the CDR3 is TGTGCCAGCAGCCCACTCGGGGGGGAGGGACCCTACAATGAGCAGTTCTTC. Translation gives CASSPLGGEGPYNEQFF.

The chain combines TRBV10-3 with TRBJ2-7, with D maybe TRBD2 (6 bases). Deletions cut 10 bases from V and 7 bases from J, with 14 bases between. The CDR3 has 11 residues. Germline values: CDR1 ENHRY, CDR2 SYGVKD. The CDR3 coding sequence is TGTGCCACCGGAGGGGAACGGGAGCAGTACTTC. The encoded protein is CATGGEREQYF.

This clone was picked up one time. V is TRBV9 and J is TRBJ2-1; maybe TRBD2 (6 bases). The CDR3 consists of 12 residues. V was cut by 4 bases and J by 9 bases, with 11 bases left in between. The germline V gene encodes CDR1 SGDLS and CDR2 YYNGEE. This CDR3 is CASSLEEGEQFF. The CDR3, as DNA: TGTGCCAGCAGCCTCGAGGAGGGTGAGCAGTTCTTC.

V gene TRBV11-2 combines with J gene TRBJ2-1; 7 nucleotides match TRBD1. V shed 2 bases and J 5 bases; nucleotides not matched to a gene: 6. Germline lookup yields CDR1 SGHAT and CDR2 FQNNGV. The CDR3 totals 15 residues. CDR3 residues: CASSLKGGENNEQFF. CDR3 coding DNA: TGTGCCAGCAGCTTAAAAGGGGGCGAAAACAATGAGCAGTTCTTC. Variable domain in full (rest from reference TRBV11-2 and TRBJ2-1): EAGVAQSPRYKIIEKRQSVAFWCNPISGHATLYWYQQILGQGPKLLIQFQNNGVVDDSQLPKDRFSAERLKGVDSTLKIQPAKLEDSAVYLCASSLKGGENNEQFFGPGTRLTVL.

The chain uses TRBV30 and TRBJ1-6; D is perhaps TRBD1 (5 bases). The V end was cut by 0 bases, the J end by 15 bases, with 18 bases between. The CDR3 length is 14 residues. CDR1 GTSNPN and CDR2 SVGIG come from the germline V gene (reference sequence). CDR3 in DNA: TGTGCCTGGAGTGTATCTCAGGGTGTTAGCGGCCTCCACTTT. Amino acids: CAWSVSQGVSGLHF.